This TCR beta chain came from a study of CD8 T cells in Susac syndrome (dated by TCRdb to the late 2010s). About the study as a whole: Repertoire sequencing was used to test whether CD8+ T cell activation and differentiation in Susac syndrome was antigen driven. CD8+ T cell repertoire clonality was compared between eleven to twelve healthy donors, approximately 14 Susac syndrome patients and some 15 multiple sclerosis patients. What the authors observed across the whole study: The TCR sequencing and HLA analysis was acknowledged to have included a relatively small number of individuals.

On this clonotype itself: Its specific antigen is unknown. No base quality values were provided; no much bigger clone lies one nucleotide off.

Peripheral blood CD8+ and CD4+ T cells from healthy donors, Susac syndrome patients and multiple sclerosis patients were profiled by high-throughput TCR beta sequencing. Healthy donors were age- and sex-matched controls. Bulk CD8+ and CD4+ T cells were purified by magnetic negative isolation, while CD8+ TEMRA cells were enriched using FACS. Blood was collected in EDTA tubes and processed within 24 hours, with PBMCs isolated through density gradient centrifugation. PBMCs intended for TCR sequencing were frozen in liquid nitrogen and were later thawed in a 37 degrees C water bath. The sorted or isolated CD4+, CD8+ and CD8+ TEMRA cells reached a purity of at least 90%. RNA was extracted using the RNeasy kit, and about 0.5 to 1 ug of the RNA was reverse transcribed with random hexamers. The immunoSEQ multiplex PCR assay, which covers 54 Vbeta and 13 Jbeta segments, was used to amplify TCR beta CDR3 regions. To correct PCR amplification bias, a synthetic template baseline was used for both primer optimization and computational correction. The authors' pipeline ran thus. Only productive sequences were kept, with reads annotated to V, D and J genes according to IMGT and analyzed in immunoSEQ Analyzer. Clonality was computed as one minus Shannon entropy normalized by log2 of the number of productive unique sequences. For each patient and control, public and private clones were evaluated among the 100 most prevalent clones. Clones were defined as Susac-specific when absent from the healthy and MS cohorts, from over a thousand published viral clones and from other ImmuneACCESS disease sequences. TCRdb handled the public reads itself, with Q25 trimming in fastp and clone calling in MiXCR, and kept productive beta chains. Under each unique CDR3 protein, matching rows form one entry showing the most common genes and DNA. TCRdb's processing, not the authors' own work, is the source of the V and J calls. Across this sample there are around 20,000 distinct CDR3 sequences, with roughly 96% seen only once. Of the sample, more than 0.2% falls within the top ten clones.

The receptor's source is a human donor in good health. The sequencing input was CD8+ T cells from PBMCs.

The CDR3 is CASGPPETQYF. The nucleotides are TGTGCCAGCGGCCCCCCGGAGACCCAGTACTTC. The receptor chain draws on TRBV7-9 and TRBJ2-5, with the D gene uncertain. The germline ends are 9 bases apart after V is trimmed by 8 bases and J by 5 bases. Including cysteine and phenylalanine, the CDR3 has 11 amino acids. Only CDR3 DNA is held: 33 bases, read in frame from base 1. Per the germline V gene (reference sequence), SEHNR is the CDR1 and FQNEAQ is the CDR2.